This T cell receptor (beta chain) comes out of a study of cytomegalovirus exposure and HLA in healthy donors. On the study more broadly: An early release of data contained approximately 80 million unique TCRs, which came from HLA-typed donors.

The PCR had 60 Vbeta and 13 Jbeta primers. The assay was immunoSEQ multiplex PCR, and TCRdb's table has in-frame clones only and misses some. Of about 55,000 clones listed, 77% are singletons. Per germline, CDR1 MGHRA and CDR2 YSYEKL. The CDR3 totals 17 residues. Trimming took 1 base from V and 3 from J, leaving 18 bases between them. Source material: PBMCs. The genes are TRBV4-1 and TRBJ2-5; perhaps TRBD1 as D (5 bases). The TCR originated in a female donor in good health and CMV-seronegative. Here the CDR3 DNA reads TGCGCCAGCAGCCAAGGGGCAGCGTCCCTAGGGGAAGAGACCCAGTACTTC. Translating it yields CASSQGAASLGEETQYF.